The following is a T cell receptor beta chain sequence with its context. Here immunoSEQ multiplex PCR was the method, and the copy in TCRdb shows in-frame clones only, minus some. The sample lists 300,000 to 350,000 clones, around 90% occurring once. This CDR3 comprises 13 residues. Germline assignment: CDR1 SGHVS and CDR2 FNYEAQ. The ends were cut back, 8 bases at V and 1 base at J, with 12 bases in the middle. These data belong to a study of blood T cell repertoires in COVID-19. For the study at large: T cells, B-cell-depleted T cells, or PBMCs provided the cDNA or gDNA that served as material.

Individuals aged roughly 18 to 95 years were recruited from 24 US areas. Clinical histories supplied by participants themselves formed the basis of cohort assignment. The receptor was derived from a woman aged 18-29 years with acute COVID-19. The chain carries TRBV7-6 and TRBJ2-7; maybe TRBD2 (6 bases). Sequencing was performed on PBMCs or T cells enriched from blood (not recorded which). The DNA of the CDR3 is TGTGCCAGCGGGGAGGCACCTTCCTACGAGCAGTACTTC. Its protein product is CASGEAPSYEQYF.